The rows below give T cell receptor beta chains drawn from one sample of a study of pediatric ulcerative colitis. Method: immunoSEQ multiplex PCR; TCRdb's copy keeps in-frame clones and lacks some. The sample lists around 64,000 clones; just over 75% were seen once. The material sequenced was blood. These TCRs come from a boy younger than 18 with moderate ulcerative colitis. Each CDR3 is given with its conserved first and last residue. A D gene is named only where the DNA matches it firmly. Rows give clone size only sometimes, using once, few, many, or a class for an expanded clone.

CDR3aa: CASSQAGGRGRSEAFF
CDR3nt: TGCGCCAGCAGCCAAGCGGGGGGAAGGGGACGCAGTGAAGCTTTCTTT
d_gene: .
len: 16
j_gene: TRBJ1-1
abundance: .
v_gene: TRBV4-1

CDR3aa: CASSGRRGRYQETQYF
CDR3nt: TGTGCCAGCAGCGGCCGCAGGGGAAGGTACCAAGAGACCCAGTACTTC
d_gene: .
len: 16
j_gene: TRBJ2-5
abundance: once
v_gene: TRBV7-2

CDR3aa: CASSKQGATDTQYF
CDR3nt: TGTGCCAGCAGCAAGCAGGGGGCAACAGATACGCAGTATTTT
d_gene: TRBD1
len: 14
j_gene: TRBJ2-3
abundance: .
v_gene: TRBV9

CDR3aa: CASSYRQGFYEQYF
CDR3nt: TGTGCCAGCAGTTACAGACAGGGTTTCTACGAGCAGTACTTC
d_gene: TRBD1
len: 14
j_gene: TRBJ2-7
abundance: .
v_gene: TRBV6-6

CDR3aa: CASSYSTGGGGGYTF
CDR3nt: TGTGCCAGCAGTTACTCCACAGGGGGCGGTGGTGGCTACACCTTC
d_gene: TRBD1
len: 15
j_gene: TRBJ1-2
abundance: once
v_gene: TRBV6-5

CDR3aa: CASSPLDSRAGYTF
CDR3nt: TGTGCCAGCTCACCGTTGGACTCCCGCGCGGGCTACACCTTC
d_gene: .
len: 14
j_gene: TRBJ1-2
abundance: .
v_gene: TRBV18

CDR3aa: CASSDRDNSPLHF
CDR3nt: TGTGCCAGCAGTGACAGGGATAATTCACCCCTCCACTTT
d_gene: .
len: 13
j_gene: TRBJ1-6
abundance: .
v_gene: TRBV6-4

CDR3aa: CASSRLAVDTQYF
CDR3nt: TGCGCCAGCAGCCGGCTAGCGGTAGATACGCAGTATTTT
d_gene: TRBD2
len: 13
j_gene: TRBJ2-3
abundance: .
v_gene: TRBV4-1

CDR3aa: CASSPGQGVLTEAFF
CDR3nt: TGCGCCAGCAGCCCCGGACAGGGGGTTTTAACTGAAGCTTTCTTT
d_gene: TRBD1
len: 15
j_gene: TRBJ1-1
abundance: .
v_gene: TRBV5-1

CDR3aa: CASSSDGREGAPLHF
CDR3nt: TGTGCCAGCAGCTCCGATGGGCGGGAAGGCGCACCCCTCCACTTT
d_gene: .
len: 15
j_gene: TRBJ1-6
abundance: few
v_gene: TRBV7-9

CDR3aa: CASSRGQVYQETQYF
CDR3nt: TGTGCCAGCAGCAGGGGACAGGTCTACCAAGAGACCCAGTACTTC
d_gene: TRBD1
len: 15
j_gene: TRBJ2-5
abundance: .
v_gene: TRBV5-4

CDR3aa: CASSVGQGFAGELFF
CDR3nt: TGTGCCAGCAGCGTAGGACAGGGGTTCGCCGGGGAGCTGTTTTTT
d_gene: TRBD1
len: 15
j_gene: TRBJ2-2
abundance: .
v_gene: TRBV5-6

CDR3aa: CATSRQTGGFEETQYF
CDR3nt: TGTGCCACCAGCAGACAAACAGGGGGCTTCGAAGAGACCCAGTACTTC
d_gene: TRBD1
len: 16
j_gene: TRBJ2-5
abundance: .
v_gene: TRBV15

CDR3aa: CASTVEAFTTGYTF
CDR3nt: TGTGCCAGCACCGTAGAGGCCTTTACCACTGGCTACACCTTC
d_gene: .
len: 14
j_gene: TRBJ1-2
abundance: .
v_gene: TRBV6-1

CDR3aa: CAWSVSSETQYF
CDR3nt: TGTGCCTGGAGTGTTTCTTCAGAGACCCAGTACTTC
d_gene: .
len: 12
j_gene: TRBJ2-5
abundance: .
v_gene: TRBV30

CDR3aa: CASSRTGASTEAFF
CDR3nt: TGCGCCAGCAGCAGAACAGGCGCCAGCACTGAAGCTTTCTTT
d_gene: .
len: 14
j_gene: TRBJ1-1
abundance: .
v_gene: TRBV5-1

CDR3aa: CASSPGTGRGNEQFF
CDR3nt: TGTGCCAGTAGTCCGGGGACAGGGAGGGGGAATGAGCAGTTCTTC
d_gene: TRBD1
len: 15
j_gene: TRBJ2-1
abundance: .
v_gene: TRBV19

CDR3aa: CASSHFRGASQPQHF
CDR3nt: TGTGCCAGCAGTCATTTCAGGGGCGCCTCCCAGCCCCAGCATTTT
d_gene: .
len: 15
j_gene: TRBJ1-5
abundance: .
v_gene: TRBV2

CDR3aa: CASTPGGGNNEQFF
CDR3nt: TGCGCCAGCACCCCCGGGGGAGGCAACAATGAGCAGTTCTTC
d_gene: .
len: 14
j_gene: TRBJ2-1
abundance: .
v_gene: TRBV5-1

CDR3aa: CSVERMGGSRLFF
CDR3nt: TGCAGCGTTGAACGTATGGGTGGCTCGCGGCTGTTTTTT
d_gene: .
len: 13
j_gene: TRBJ1-4
abundance: .
v_gene: TRBV29-1

CDR3aa: CASSQYLLYRGSQPQHF
CDR3nt: TGTGCCAGCAGCCAATACCTCTTATACAGGGGCTCGCAGCCCCAGCATTTT
d_gene: TRBD1
len: 17
j_gene: TRBJ1-5
abundance: .
v_gene: TRBV4-2

CDR3aa: CASSPGAGSRELFF
CDR3nt: TGTGCCAGCTCACCCGGGGCCGGGAGCCGGGAGCTGTTTTTT
d_gene: .
len: 14
j_gene: TRBJ2-2
abundance: .
v_gene: TRBV18

CDR3aa: CASSSMAYEQYF
CDR3nt: TGTGCCAGCAGCTCGATGGCCTACGAGCAGTACTTC
d_gene: .
len: 12
j_gene: TRBJ2-7
abundance: .
v_gene: TRBV5-6

CDR3aa: CASSQDLGTNQPQHF
CDR3nt: TGCGCCAGCAGCCAAGACCTCGGAACCAATCAGCCCCAGCATTTT
d_gene: .
len: 15
j_gene: TRBJ1-5
abundance: .
v_gene: TRBV4-1

CDR3aa: CATSRDIGRGGSYEQYF
CDR3nt: TGTGCCACCAGCAGAGACATCGGCAGGGGAGGCTCCTACGAGCAGTACTTC
d_gene: .
len: 17
j_gene: TRBJ2-7
abundance: .
v_gene: TRBV15

CDR3aa: CASSLYALRTGSQYEQYF
CDR3nt: TGTGCCAGCAGCCTTTACGCCCTCCGGACAGGGTCTCAATACGAGCAGTACTTC
d_gene: TRBD1
len: 18
j_gene: TRBJ2-7
abundance: .
v_gene: TRBV7-9